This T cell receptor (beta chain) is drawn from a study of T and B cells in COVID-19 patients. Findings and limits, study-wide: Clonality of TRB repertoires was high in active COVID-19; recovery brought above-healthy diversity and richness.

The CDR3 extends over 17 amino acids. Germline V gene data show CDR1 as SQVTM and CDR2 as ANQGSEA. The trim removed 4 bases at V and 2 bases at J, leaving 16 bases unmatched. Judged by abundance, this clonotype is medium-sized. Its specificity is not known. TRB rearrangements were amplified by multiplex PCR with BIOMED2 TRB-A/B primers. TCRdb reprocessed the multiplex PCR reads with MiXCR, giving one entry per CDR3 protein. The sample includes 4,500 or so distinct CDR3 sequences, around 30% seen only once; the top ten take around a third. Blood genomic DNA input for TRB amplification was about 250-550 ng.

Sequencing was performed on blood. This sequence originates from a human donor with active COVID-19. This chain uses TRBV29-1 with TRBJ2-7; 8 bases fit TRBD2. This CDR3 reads CSVVGEFSGDYTYEQYF. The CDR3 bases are TGCAGCGTTGTGGGAGAATTTAGCGGGGATTATACCTACGAGCAGTACTTC.